The rows below give T cell receptor beta chains drawn from one sample of a study of T cell changes during pregnancy in multiple sclerosis. Assay used: immunoSEQ multiplex PCR; TCRdb lists only in-frame clones, some missing. In the table there are about 46,000 clones, roughly 93% of which are singletons. The source was CD4+ T cells from peripheral blood mononuclear cells, collected in the second trimester of pregnancy. These receptors all stem from a female donor in good health, enrolled as a control in a pregnancy study. Both conserved end residues are part of each CDR3. The D gene is left open where the match is weak. Clone size, where shown, is once, few, many, or a class for clones that have expanded.

v_gene: TRBV12-2; j_gene: TRBJ1-1; d_gene: .; abundance: .; CDR3nt: TGTGCAAGTCGCTTAGAGGACAGGCAGAGGGGTTACGGAATGAACACTGAAGCTTTCTTT; CDR3aa: CASRLEDRQRGYGMNTEAFF
v_gene: TRBV7-9; j_gene: TRBJ2-5; d_gene: TRBD2; abundance: .; CDR3nt: TGTGCCAGCAGCTTTTTGCGGGGGGTTCAAGAGACCCAGTACTTC; CDR3aa: CASSFLRGVQETQYF
v_gene: TRBV7-3; j_gene: TRBJ1-6; d_gene: TRBD1; abundance: few; CDR3nt: TGTGCCAGCAGCTTAACGGGACAGGATAATTCACCCCTCCACTTT; CDR3aa: CASSLTGQDNSPLHF
v_gene: TRBV5-5; j_gene: TRBJ2-5; d_gene: TRBD1; abundance: .; CDR3nt: TGTGCCAGCAGCTTGGCGGGACAGAGGAAAGAGACCCAGTACTTC; CDR3aa: CASSLAGQRKETQYF
v_gene: TRBV19; j_gene: TRBJ2-2; d_gene: TRBD1; abundance: .; CDR3nt: TGTGCCAGCTGCCCGACAGGGTCCACCGGGGAGCTGTTTTTT; CDR3aa: CASCPTGSTGELFF
v_gene: TRBV7-3; j_gene: TRBJ1-1; d_gene: TRBD1; abundance: .; CDR3nt: TGTGCCAGCAGCTGGGGGACAGGGTATTCTGAAGCTTTCTTT; CDR3aa: CASSWGTGYSEAFF
v_gene: TRBV4-3; j_gene: TRBJ2-3; d_gene: TRBD2; abundance: .; CDR3nt: TGCGCCAGCAGTCGAACTAGCGGGGGGGCCTCAGATACGCAGTATTTT; CDR3aa: CASSRTSGGASDTQYF
v_gene: TRBV9; j_gene: TRBJ2-7; d_gene: .; abundance: .; CDR3nt: TGTGCCAGCAGCGTAGGAGGGTTCTCCGAGCAGTACTTC; CDR3aa: CASSVGGFSEQYF
v_gene: TRBV7-2; j_gene: TRBJ1-2; d_gene: TRBD1; abundance: .; CDR3nt: TGTGCCAGCAGCAGGCAGACAGGGGTTGCTGGCTACACCTTC; CDR3aa: CASSRQTGVAGYTF
v_gene: TRBV25-1; j_gene: TRBJ2-7; d_gene: TRBD1; abundance: .; CDR3nt: TGTGCCAGCAGTGAATCTAGAACAGGGGGTCGGGACGAGCAGTACTTC; CDR3aa: CASSESRTGGRDEQYF
v_gene: TRBV5-1; j_gene: TRBJ2-7; d_gene: TRBD1; abundance: .; CDR3nt: TGCGCCAGCAGCTCCGGGACAGGGGAGGGGGAGCAGTACTTC; CDR3aa: CASSSGTGEGEQYF
v_gene: TRBV5-6; j_gene: TRBJ1-1; d_gene: .; abundance: .; CDR3nt: TGTGCCAGCAGCTTGGCTCGGAACACTGAAGCTTTCTTT; CDR3aa: CASSLARNTEAFF
v_gene: TRBV6-1; j_gene: TRBJ2-2; d_gene: .; abundance: .; CDR3nt: TGTGCCAGCAGTGAAACCACAGGGAACACCGGGGAGCTGTTTTTT; CDR3aa: CASSETTGNTGELFF
v_gene: TRBV9; j_gene: TRBJ2-7; d_gene: .; abundance: .; CDR3nt: TGTGCCAGCAGCGTAGGCCAGGGAATCACCTACGAGCAGTACTTC; CDR3aa: CASSVGQGITYEQYF
v_gene: TRBV5-1; j_gene: TRBJ2-5; d_gene: TRBD2; abundance: .; CDR3nt: TGCGCCAGCAGTTCTAGCGGGGGTAAAGAGACCCAGTACTTC; CDR3aa: CASSSSGGKETQYF
v_gene: TRBV4-1; j_gene: TRBJ1-6; d_gene: .; abundance: .; CDR3nt: TGCGCCAGCAGCCAAGATCCGCGTTTCTATAATTCACCCCTCCACTTT; CDR3aa: CASSQDPRFYNSPLHF
v_gene: TRBV7-2; j_gene: TRBJ2-7; d_gene: TRBD2; abundance: .; CDR3nt: TGTGCCAGCAGCTTAAGTTCTAGCGGGGCCCACGACCCCTACGAGCAGTACTTC; CDR3aa: CASSLSSSGAHDPYEQYF
v_gene: TRBV4-1; j_gene: TRBJ1-1; d_gene: .; abundance: .; CDR3nt: TGCGCCAGCAGCATGGGGGCGGACGCTTTCTTT; CDR3aa: CASSMGADAFF
v_gene: TRBV13; j_gene: TRBJ2-7; d_gene: .; abundance: .; CDR3nt: TGTGCCAGCAGCGATAAAACAGGGAACTCCTACGAGCAGTACTTC; CDR3aa: CASSDKTGNSYEQYF
v_gene: TRBV18; j_gene: TRBJ1-3; d_gene: TRBD1; abundance: .; CDR3nt: TGTGCCAGCTCACCCGAGACAGGGTTCGAAGGAAACACCATATATTTT; CDR3aa: CASSPETGFEGNTIYF
v_gene: TRBV28; j_gene: TRBJ1-2; d_gene: .; abundance: once; CDR3nt: TGTGCCAGCACCACTCCAGGGATCAGCGGCTACACCTTC; CDR3aa: CASTTPGISGYTF
v_gene: TRBV30; j_gene: TRBJ1-2; d_gene: .; abundance: .; CDR3nt: TGTGCCTGGATACGAACAGGGCATGGCTACACCTTC; CDR3aa: CAWIRTGHGYTF
v_gene: TRBV7-2; j_gene: TRBJ2-3; d_gene: .; abundance: .; CDR3nt: TGTGCCAGCAGCTCCGGGGTCTCCAGAGATACGCAGTATTTT; CDR3aa: CASSSGVSRDTQYF
v_gene: TRBV5-5; j_gene: TRBJ1-1; d_gene: TRBD1; abundance: .; CDR3nt: TGTGCCAGCAGCCGACAGGGATGGAACACTGAAGCTTTCTTT; CDR3aa: CASSRQGWNTEAFF
v_gene: TRBV14; j_gene: TRBJ1-2; d_gene: .; abundance: .; CDR3nt: TGTGCCAGCAGCCAAACTCTCTATGGCTACACCTTC; CDR3aa: CASSQTLYGYTF
v_gene: TRBV18; j_gene: TRBJ2-4; d_gene: TRBD1; abundance: few; CDR3nt: TGTGCCAGCTCACCTCCGGGACAGCGAGAGATTCAGTACTTC; CDR3aa: CASSPPGQREIQYF
v_gene: TRBV12-5; j_gene: TRBJ2-2; d_gene: TRBD2; abundance: .; CDR3nt: TGTGCTAGTGGTTCCCCCGCGGGGGGCGCGAACACCGGGGAGCTGTTTTTT; CDR3aa: CASGSPAGGANTGELFF
v_gene: TRBV4-3; j_gene: TRBJ1-4; d_gene: TRBD1; abundance: .; CDR3nt: TGCGCCAGCAGCCAAAGGGACAGTGGAAGAGGTGAAAAACTGTTTTTT; CDR3aa: CASSQRDSGRGEKLFF
v_gene: TRBV4-1; j_gene: TRBJ1-6; d_gene: .; abundance: .; CDR3nt: TGCGCCAGCAGCAATGGACGGCCAGGGGCCTATAATTCACCCCTCCACTTT; CDR3aa: CASSNGRPGAYNSPLHF
v_gene: TRBV9; j_gene: TRBJ1-2; d_gene: .; abundance: .; CDR3nt: TGTGCCAGCAGCTTCCTCGAGGCCAACTATGGCTACACCTTC; CDR3aa: CASSFLEANYGYTF
v_gene: TRBV19; j_gene: TRBJ2-1; d_gene: .; abundance: .; CDR3nt: TGTGCCAGTAGCAGCCCGGAGGGGGCTTCCTACAATGAGCAGTTCTTC; CDR3aa: CASSSPEGASYNEQFF
v_gene: TRBV4-2; j_gene: TRBJ2-4; d_gene: .; abundance: once; CDR3nt: TGTGCCAGCAGCCAAACCCTCACCGGTGGGGGCCACATTCAGTACTTC; CDR3aa: CASSQTLTGGGHIQYF
v_gene: TRBV18; j_gene: TRBJ2-3; d_gene: TRBD2; abundance: .; CDR3nt: TGTGCCAGCTCCTTGGGACTAGCGGGGGGCCGAGACACGCAGTATTTT; CDR3aa: CASSLGLAGGRDTQYF
v_gene: TRBV7-9; j_gene: TRBJ2-1; d_gene: TRBD1; abundance: .; CDR3nt: TGTGCCAGCAGCTTTAGGACAGGGGAGAATGAGCAGTTCTTC; CDR3aa: CASSFRTGENEQFF
v_gene: TRBV7-9; j_gene: TRBJ2-2; d_gene: TRBD1; abundance: .; CDR3nt: TGTGCCAGCAGCTTTAGTGGGACAGGGCGCACCGGGGAGCTGTTTTTT; CDR3aa: CASSFSGTGRTGELFF
v_gene: TRBV27; j_gene: TRBJ1-1; d_gene: .; abundance: once; CDR3nt: TGTGCCAGCGCCCCGTTGGGGGGAGGCACTGAAGCTTTCTTT; CDR3aa: CASAPLGGGTEAFF
v_gene: TRBV7-8; j_gene: TRBJ2-5; d_gene: .; abundance: .; CDR3nt: TGTGCCAGCAGCTTAGGGGTAGCGGCCCAAGAGACCCAGTACTTC; CDR3aa: CASSLGVAAQETQYF
v_gene: TRBV30; j_gene: TRBJ2-1; d_gene: TRBD2; abundance: .; CDR3nt: TGTGCCTGGAGTTCTAGCGGGCGTGTGGAGTTCTTC; CDR3aa: CAWSSSGRVEFF
v_gene: TRBV5-4; j_gene: TRBJ1-1; d_gene: .; abundance: .; CDR3nt: TGTGCCAGCAGCTCGCCGGACACTGAAGCTTTCTTT; CDR3aa: CASSSPDTEAFF
v_gene: TRBV30; j_gene: TRBJ1-2; d_gene: .; abundance: .; CDR3nt: TGTGCCTGGACCCTCGGGCAGGGGTATGGCTACACCTTC; CDR3aa: CAWTLGQGYGYTF
v_gene: TRBV19; j_gene: TRBJ1-1; d_gene: .; abundance: once; CDR3nt: TGTGCCAGTAGATGGCAGGGTGTCACTGAAGCTTTCTTT; CDR3aa: CASRWQGVTEAFF
v_gene: TRBV27; j_gene: TRBJ1-2; d_gene: TRBD1; abundance: .; CDR3nt: TGTGCCAGCAGTTTCAGGGGGCGCTTAGTCTTTAGCTATGGCTACACCTTC; CDR3aa: CASSFRGRLVFSYGYTF